This TCR beta chain stems from a study of OX40 agonist ivuxolimab in advanced cancers. Study-wide context: Patients treated during dose escalation were battling hepatocellular carcinoma, melanoma, renal cell or head and neck cancer. At about 82% male, the cohort had a mean age of 60 years, ranging from roughly 20 to 90.

Produced via immunoSEQ multiplex PCR; TCRdb's table is partial and in-frame only. Counted here are approximately 65,000 clones, about 84% occurring once; the ten biggest clones make up about a tenth. Turning to this clone: Its antigen remains unknown.

The V gene lost 1 base and the J gene lost 5 bases, with 11 bases spanning the gap. The CDR3 loop spans 14 amino acids. CDR1 is SGHAT, CDR2 FQNNGV, per germline. Study outcomes and limitations: Expanded clones were, on average, more numerous in CD8+ T cells than in CD4+.

The input for sequencing was CD4+ or CD8+ T cells sorted from blood, taken in a trial of the OX40 agonist ivuxolimab. The genes are TRBV11-2 and TRBJ2-5; D call uncertain. The receptor comes from an adult with an advanced solid tumor such as melanoma, head and neck, liver or kidney cancer. The CDR3 bases are TGTGCCAGCAGCTTAGGGGTGTCGGAGGAGACCCAGTACTTC. As protein: CASSLGVSEETQYF.